The clone carrying this TCR beta chain was detected many times. Its antigen is undetermined. Those patients with uncontrolled infection, other autoimmune disease, pregnancy or lactation were excluded. Fresh peripheral blood, 7.5 to 10 ml, yielded the PBMCs. The record originates from a study of T cells in Graves' hyperthyroidism and ophthalmopathy. Regions amplified from RNA transcripts were the TCR beta CDR3 regions. First-round RT-PCR targeting the TCR CDR3 was performed with the HTBI primer set. TCRdb independently ran MiXCR on the multiplex PCR reads; one entry per CDR3 protein. The sample has about 92,000 distinct CDR3 sequences, approximately 56% seen once; the top ten hold 27%. Study outcomes and limitations: Most thyroid clonotypes with frequency above 0.001 were detected in blood.

The CDR3 extends over 13 amino acids. V was clipped by 5 bases and J by 4 bases, with 11 bases between them. Germline V CDR1 and CDR2: MDHEN, SYDVKM. The chain recombines TRBV28 with TRBJ1-2, with D perhaps TRBD1 (5 bases). Material: blood. The TCR originated in a woman aged 35 to 49 with Graves' hyperthyroidism. The CDR3 DNA is TGTGCCAGCAGTCCCCAGGGCAGCTATGGCTACACCTTC. This translates into CASSPQGSYGYTF.